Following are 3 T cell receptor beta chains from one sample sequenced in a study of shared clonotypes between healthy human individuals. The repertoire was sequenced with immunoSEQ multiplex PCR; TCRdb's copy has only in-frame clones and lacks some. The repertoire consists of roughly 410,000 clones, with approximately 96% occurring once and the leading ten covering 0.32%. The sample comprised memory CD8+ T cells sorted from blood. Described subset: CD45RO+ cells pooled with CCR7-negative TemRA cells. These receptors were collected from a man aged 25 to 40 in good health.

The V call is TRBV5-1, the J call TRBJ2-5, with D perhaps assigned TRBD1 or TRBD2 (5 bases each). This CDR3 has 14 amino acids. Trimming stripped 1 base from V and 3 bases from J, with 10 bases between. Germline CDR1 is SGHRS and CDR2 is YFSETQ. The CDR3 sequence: CASSLLLGEETQYF. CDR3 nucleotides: TGCGCCAGCAGCTTGCTACTGGGGGAAGAGACCCAGTACTTC.

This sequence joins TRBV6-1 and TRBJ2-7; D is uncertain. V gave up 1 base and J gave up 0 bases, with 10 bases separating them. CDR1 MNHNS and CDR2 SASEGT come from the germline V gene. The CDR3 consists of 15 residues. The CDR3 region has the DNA TGTGCCAGCAGTGAAGATTTAGGCAGCTCCTACGAGCAGTACTTC. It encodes CASSEDLGSSYEQYF.

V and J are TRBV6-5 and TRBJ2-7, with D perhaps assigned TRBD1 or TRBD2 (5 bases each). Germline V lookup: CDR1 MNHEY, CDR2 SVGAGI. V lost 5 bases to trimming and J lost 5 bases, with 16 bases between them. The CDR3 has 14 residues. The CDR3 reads CASSRRDRGNEQYF. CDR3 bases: TGTGCCAGCAGTCGACGCGACCGGGGCAACGAGCAGTACTTC.